The T cell receptor (beta chain) described here comes from a study of blood T cell repertoires in COVID-19 (dated by TCRdb to 2020 to 2021). General notes on the study: Samples covering the acute and convalescent phases of COVID-19 were provided by collaborators in the United States, Italy and Spain. The samples were drawn from the first 160 participants of the ongoing ImmuneRACE study and from over 950 subjects provided by 6 global collaborators. The material from the prospective study consisted of cDNA or gDNA derived from T cells, B-cell-depleted T cells, or PBMCs. A freely available public database, intended as a resource for researchers studying the immune response to SARS-CoV-2, is where the repertoires were released. Subjects who had been exposed to COVID-19, were actively infected with it, or had recovered from it provided the deeply sampled blood TCRbeta repertoires that made up the dataset. Where available, HLA class I and class II types were obtained from metadata supplied by the sample provider rather than from assay-based typing. A de-identified subject ID, COVID-19 status, age in years and sex were almost always included in the sample metadata.

TCRbeta CDR3 regions were amplified from genomic DNA by means of the immunoSEQ Assay, a bias-controlled multiplex PCR. From the authors' description of their analysis: Within the assay, amplification of reference gene primers was used to estimate how many nucleated cells each sample contained. To quantify the absolute abundance of each unique TCRbeta CDR3 rearrangement, sequence reads were collapsed and filtered. For each sample, productive Simpson clonality was calculated as the square root of Simpson's diversity index over productive rearrangements. TCRdb mirrors the immuneACCESS table, restricted to in-frame sequences. Some clones are absent from its copies; in checked studies, under half trace to an unresolved V gene, and the reason for the others is unknown. That table supplies the V and J calls and clone size; D and trimming were determined from the DNA. Present in this sample are more than 95,000 clones, approximately 80% of which were seen just once. More than 35% of the sample belongs to the ten largest clones.

The investigation overall reported the following: The quantity of clinical and demographic metadata differed by source and by participant and was supplied without curation.

Collaborating institutions collected whole blood in K2EDTA tubes following their own protocols. For TCRbeta analysis, collaborators shipped samples in one of three forms: frozen whole blood, isolated PBMCs, or DNA extracted from either of those sample types. The trim is 6 bases for V and 3 bases for J, with a gap of 14 bases between the germline ends. CDR1 and CDR2 are read off the germline V gene as SGHAT and FQNNGV. Counted from cysteine to phenylalanine, this CDR3 has 14 amino acids. The retained sequence is limited to the CDR3, 42 bases, with the frame set at the first base. As concerns this clone: It lacks a known antigen. The input lacks base qualities; no much larger clone sits a single base away.

The receptor's source is a man aged 40-50 years with active or convalescent COVID-19. This chain joins TRBV11-2 to TRBJ1-2, with the D segment identity uncertain. Material: peripheral blood. The CDR3 region: CASSSGGSHYGYTF. The DNA is TGTGCCAGCAGTTCTGGCGGCAGTCACTATGGCTACACCTTC.